The count of the clone carrying this T cell receptor beta chain is one. Per the original methods: Researchers report that nucleated cell counts were estimated from reference gene primer amplification. The protocol was immunoSEQ multiplex PCR, while the TCRdb copy is restricted to in-frame clones and leaves out a portion. D and trimming come from the DNA, and the V and J calls and clone size come from that table. The sample records more than 150,000 clones, less than 85% being singletons. V lost 4 bases and J lost 2; bases outside the gene matches: 9. Germline loops: CDR1 LGHDT, CDR2 YNNKEL (reference sequence). This CDR3 is built from 18 residues. This sample stems from a study of blood T cell repertoires in COVID-19. On the study more broadly: COVID-19 samples collected from the United States, Italy and Spain covered acute and convalescent phases. T cells, B-cell-depleted T cells, or PBMCs provided the cDNA or gDNA that served as material.

The sequenced sample was peripheral blood. The TCR comes from a human donor in a cohort sampled during active COVID-19. V is TRBV3-1 (or the pseudogene TRBV3-2) and J is TRBJ2-5; 14 nucleotides agree with TRBD2. CDR3 sequence: CASSPGLAGGIDQETQYF. DNA for the CDR3: TGTGCCAGCAGCCCTGGACTAGCGGGGGGCATCGATCAAGAGACCCAGTACTTC.